This T cell receptor beta chain was sequenced for a study of CD8 T cells in ankylosing spondylitis. This CDR3 region has 14 residues. Deletions cut 6 bases from V and 3 bases from J, with 18 bases between. Per germline, CDR1 DFQATT and CDR2 SNEGSKA (reference sequence). One entry per CDR3 protein, called by TCRdb with MiXCR from the 5' RACE reads. The sample holds approximately 350,000 distinct CDR3 sequences, approximately 20% seen once. This clonotype was seen only a few times. This chain uses TRBV20-1 with TRBJ2-7; weak D call: TRBD1 (6 bases). The sample was blood, either unsorted or a sorted T cell fraction (not recorded which). This receptor was taken from a male donor with ankylosing spondylitis or in good health (not recorded which). CDR3 nucleotide sequence: TGCAGTGCCAGGGGCCCCGGCAGTCACTACGAGCAGTACTTC. Protein: CSARGPGSHYEQYF.